This is a list of T cell receptor beta chains from one sample in a study of cytotoxic CD8 clonotypes in ibrutinib-treated CLL. The method was immunoSEQ multiplex PCR; TCRdb's version includes in-frame clones alone and lacks a portion of them. The sample consists of some 140,000 clones, approximately 90% of them appearing once. The material was PBMCs, obtained after 12 months of ibrutinib treatment. The receptors come from a human donor with chronic lymphocytic leukemia. Both conserved end residues are part of each CDR3. D genes are given only for firm matches. Not all rows give a size; the values are once, few, many and, for expanded clones, a class.

d_gene: -
abundance: -
j_gene: TRBJ2-1
v_gene: TRBV10-3
CDR3aa: CATEDGRNNEQFF
CDR3nt: TGTGCCACCGAGGACGGCCGTAACAATGAGCAGTTCTTC

d_gene: -
abundance: -
j_gene: TRBJ2-7
v_gene: TRBV9
CDR3aa: CASSVGLVDYEQYF
CDR3nt: TGTGCCAGCAGCGTAGGGCTTGTGGACTACGAGCAGTACTTC

d_gene: -
abundance: -
j_gene: TRBJ1-4
v_gene: TRBV28
CDR3aa: CASSSGTLNEKLFF
CDR3nt: TGTGCCAGCAGTTCCGGGACATTGAATGAAAAACTGTTTTTT

d_gene: TRBD1
abundance: -
j_gene: TRBJ1-1
v_gene: TRBV19
CDR3aa: CATGQDNTEAFF
CDR3nt: TGTGCCACAGGACAGGACAACACTGAAGCTTTCTTT

d_gene: TRBD2
abundance: -
j_gene: TRBJ2-7
v_gene: TRBV19
CDR3aa: CASSPERGYYEQYF
CDR3nt: TGTGCCAGTAGTCCCGAGCGGGGGTACTACGAGCAGTACTTC

d_gene: TRBD1
abundance: -
j_gene: TRBJ1-5
v_gene: TRBV28
CDR3aa: CASRKGGDYQPQHF
CDR3nt: TGTGCCAGCAGAAAAGGGGGCGACTACCAGCCCCAGCATTTT

d_gene: -
abundance: -
j_gene: TRBJ1-5
v_gene: TRBV21-1
CDR3aa: CASKKGGQPQHF
CDR3nt: TGTGCCAGCAAAAAGGGGGGTCAGCCCCAGCATTTT

d_gene: -
abundance: -
j_gene: TRBJ2-3
v_gene: TRBV28
CDR3aa: CASSFWSAELRDTQYF
CDR3nt: TGTGCCAGCAGCTTCTGGAGTGCGGAGTTAAGAGATACGCAGTATTTT

d_gene: TRBD1
abundance: once
j_gene: TRBJ1-3
v_gene: TRBV6-1
CDR3aa: CASRTGKENTIYF
CDR3nt: TGTGCCAGCAGGACAGGGAAAGAGAACACCATATATTTT

d_gene: TRBD2
abundance: -
j_gene: TRBJ2-5
v_gene: TRBV6-5
CDR3aa: CASSLAGGYKETQYF
CDR3nt: TGTGCCAGCAGTTTAGCGGGAGGATATAAAGAGACCCAGTACTTC

d_gene: -
abundance: -
j_gene: TRBJ2-7
v_gene: TRBV6-5
CDR3aa: CASSAGGEQYF
CDR3nt: TGTGCCAGCAGTGCAGGGGGGGAGCAGTACTTC

d_gene: -
abundance: -
j_gene: TRBJ2-5
v_gene: TRBV28
CDR3aa: CASSLIKATETQYF
CDR3nt: TGTGCCAGCAGTTTAATTAAAGCGACGGAGACCCAGTACTTC

d_gene: TRBD1
abundance: -
j_gene: TRBJ1-4
v_gene: TRBV19
CDR3aa: CASSDQGASREKLFF
CDR3nt: TGTGCCAGTAGTGACCAGGGGGCTTCGCGGGAAAAACTGTTTTTT

d_gene: -
abundance: -
j_gene: TRBJ1-2
v_gene: TRBV30
CDR3aa: CAWSAYGYTF
CDR3nt: TGTGCCTGGAGCGCCTATGGCTACACCTTC

d_gene: -
abundance: once
j_gene: TRBJ1-2
v_gene: TRBV7-9
CDR3aa: CASSSSGVGYTF
CDR3nt: TGTGCCAGCAGCTCCTCGGGGGTAGGCTACACCTTC

d_gene: -
abundance: -
j_gene: TRBJ2-1
v_gene: TRBV7-9
CDR3aa: CASSLAGAVHNEQFF
CDR3nt: TGTGCCAGCAGCTTAGCGGGAGCGGTCCACAATGAGCAGTTCTTC

d_gene: -
abundance: -
j_gene: TRBJ2-6
v_gene: TRBV7-3
CDR3aa: CASSPTTMGYSGANVLTF
CDR3nt: TGTGCCAGCAGCCCCACGACAATGGGATACTCTGGGGCCAACGTCCTGACTTTC

d_gene: TRBD1
abundance: -
j_gene: TRBJ1-5
v_gene: TRBV15
CDR3aa: CATSTDRGSAQPQHF
CDR3nt: TGTGCCACCAGCACGGACAGGGGGTCGGCTCAGCCCCAGCATTTT

d_gene: TRBD2
abundance: once
j_gene: TRBJ2-5
v_gene: TRBV28
CDR3aa: CASRTSGGRALTQYF
CDR3nt: TGTGCCAGCAGGACAAGCGGGGGCCGAGCCTTGACCCAGTACTTC

d_gene: -
abundance: -
j_gene: TRBJ1-5
v_gene: TRBV18
CDR3aa: CASSPGVDQPQHF
CDR3nt: TGTGCCAGCTCCCCGGGGGTTGATCAGCCCCAGCATTTT

d_gene: TRBD2
abundance: once
j_gene: TRBJ2-1
v_gene: TRBV5-1
CDR3aa: CASSLRTSGNLYNEQFF
CDR3nt: TGCGCCAGCAGCCTCCGGACTAGCGGGAACCTCTACAATGAGCAGTTCTTC

d_gene: -
abundance: -
j_gene: TRBJ1-1
v_gene: TRBV28
CDR3aa: CASRARIEAFF
CDR3nt: TGTGCCAGCAGGGCCAGGATTGAAGCTTTCTTT

d_gene: -
abundance: -
j_gene: TRBJ2-3
v_gene: TRBV5-1
CDR3aa: CASSLLDSRTDTQYF
CDR3nt: TGCGCCAGCAGCTTACTGGACAGCCGCACAGATACGCAGTATTTT

d_gene: -
abundance: -
j_gene: TRBJ2-1
v_gene: TRBV2
CDR3aa: CASNLQALGMNEQFF
CDR3nt: TGTGCCAGCAATCTCCAGGCCCTTGGGATGAATGAGCAGTTCTTC

d_gene: -
abundance: -
j_gene: TRBJ2-5
v_gene: TRBV28
CDR3aa: CASSLGRGNQETQYF
CDR3nt: TGTGCCAGCAGTTTAGGGCGGGGTAACCAAGAGACCCAGTACTTC

d_gene: TRBD1
abundance: -
j_gene: TRBJ1-4
v_gene: TRBV9
CDR3aa: CASSVAGGQANEKLFF
CDR3nt: TGTGCCAGCAGCGTAGCCGGGGGACAGGCAAATGAAAAACTGTTTTTT

d_gene: TRBD2
abundance: -
j_gene: TRBJ2-7
v_gene: TRBV6-1
CDR3aa: CASSGRLAVYEQYF
CDR3nt: TGTGCCAGCAGTGGAAGACTAGCGGTCTACGAGCAGTACTTC

d_gene: -
abundance: -
j_gene: TRBJ1-3
v_gene: TRBV6-5
CDR3aa: CASSYLSGSTGNTIYF
CDR3nt: TGTGCCAGCAGTTACTTGTCAGGATCTACTGGAAACACCATATATTTT

d_gene: TRBD2
abundance: -
j_gene: TRBJ2-1
v_gene: TRBV5-1
CDR3aa: CASSLQAGGREQFF
CDR3nt: TGCGCCAGCAGCTTGCAAGCGGGAGGAAGAGAGCAGTTCTTC

d_gene: -
abundance: -
j_gene: TRBJ2-7
v_gene: TRBV5-6
CDR3aa: CASSWGGPSYEQYF
CDR3nt: TGTGCCAGCAGCTGGGGCGGGCCCTCCTACGAGCAGTACTTC

d_gene: -
abundance: few
j_gene: TRBJ2-5
v_gene: TRBV5-1
CDR3aa: CASTDTQETQYF
CDR3nt: TGCGCCAGCACCGACACCCAAGAGACCCAGTACTTC

d_gene: -
abundance: -
j_gene: TRBJ1-1
v_gene: TRBV11-2
CDR3aa: CASSRHMGTEAFF
CDR3nt: TGTGCCAGCAGCCGGCACATGGGCACTGAAGCTTTCTTT

d_gene: -
abundance: -
j_gene: TRBJ1-4
v_gene: TRBV9
CDR3aa: CASSPQEARRKLFF
CDR3nt: TGTGCCAGCAGCCCCCAGGAGGCGCGGCGGAAACTGTTTTTT

d_gene: TRBD2
abundance: -
j_gene: TRBJ2-3
v_gene: TRBV9
CDR3aa: CASSVRGTSGTSTDTQYF
CDR3nt: TGTGCCAGCAGCGTAAGGGGGACTAGCGGAACTAGCACAGATACGCAGTATTTT

d_gene: TRBD2
abundance: -
j_gene: TRBJ2-7
v_gene: TRBV11-2
CDR3aa: CASSFSSGSYEQYF
CDR3nt: TGTGCCAGCAGCTTTTCTAGCGGGAGCTACGAGCAGTACTTC

d_gene: TRBD2
abundance: -
j_gene: TRBJ2-7
v_gene: TRBV7-8
CDR3aa: CASSLELAASYEQYF
CDR3nt: TGTGCCAGCAGCTTAGAACTAGCGGCCTCCTACGAGCAGTACTTC

d_gene: TRBD1
abundance: -
j_gene: TRBJ2-2
v_gene: TRBV6-5
CDR3aa: CASSSGQATGELFF
CDR3nt: TGTGCCAGCAGTTCGGGACAGGCCACCGGGGAGCTGTTTTTT

d_gene: TRBD2
abundance: -
j_gene: TRBJ2-2
v_gene: TRBV19
CDR3aa: CASRTEPTSGKTGELFF
CDR3nt: TGTGCCAGTAGGACGGAACCGACTAGCGGGAAAACCGGGGAGCTGTTTTTT

d_gene: TRBD1
abundance: -
j_gene: TRBJ2-3
v_gene: TRBV10-3
CDR3aa: CAIWGQGATDTQYF
CDR3nt: TGTGCCATCTGGGGACAGGGGGCTACAGATACGCAGTATTTT

d_gene: TRBD1
abundance: -
j_gene: TRBJ1-4
v_gene: TRBV5-8
CDR3aa: CASSSGTGYEKLFF
CDR3nt: TGTGCCAGCAGTTCCGGGACAGGGTATGAAAAACTGTTTTTT

d_gene: -
abundance: -
j_gene: TRBJ2-7
v_gene: TRBV15
CDR3aa: CATSKVSGAAYEQYF
CDR3nt: TGTGCCACCAGTAAGGTCTCCGGAGCAGCCTACGAGCAGTACTTC

d_gene: -
abundance: -
j_gene: TRBJ2-5
v_gene: TRBV28
CDR3aa: CASSNKRIETQYF
CDR3nt: TGTGCCAGCAGTAATAAAAGGATTGAGACCCAGTACTTC

d_gene: TRBD1
abundance: once
j_gene: TRBJ2-2
v_gene: TRBV7-3
CDR3aa: CASSLTGGTGELFF
CDR3nt: TGTGCCAGCAGCCTTACAGGGGGAACCGGGGAGCTGTTTTTT

d_gene: TRBD1
abundance: -
j_gene: TRBJ1-5
v_gene: TRBV25-1
CDR3aa: CASSSSDRGNQPQHF
CDR3nt: TGTGCCAGCAGTAGTTCGGACAGGGGCAATCAGCCCCAGCATTTT

d_gene: TRBD1
abundance: once
j_gene: TRBJ2-1
v_gene: TRBV10-2
CDR3aa: CASSKGQYNEQFF
CDR3nt: TGCGCCAGCAGTAAGGGACAGTACAATGAGCAGTTCTTC

d_gene: TRBD1
abundance: -
j_gene: TRBJ1-1
v_gene: TRBV11-3
CDR3aa: CASSAAGTGNTEAFF
CDR3nt: TGTGCCAGCAGCGCGGCCGGGACAGGGAACACTGAAGCTTTCTTT

d_gene: -
abundance: once
j_gene: TRBJ1-2
v_gene: TRBV6-4
CDR3aa: CAVRGRYGYTF
CDR3nt: TGTGCAGTCCGGGGCCGCTATGGCTACACCTTC

d_gene: -
abundance: -
j_gene: TRBJ1-1
v_gene: TRBV11-2
CDR3aa: CASSLSTEAFF
CDR3nt: TGTGCCAGCAGCTTGAGTACTGAAGCTTTCTTT

d_gene: -
abundance: -
j_gene: TRBJ2-6
v_gene: TRBV30
CDR3aa: CAWSLGAGANVLTF
CDR3nt: TGTGCCTGGAGTTTGGGGGCCGGGGCCAACGTCCTGACTTTC

d_gene: TRBD2
abundance: -
j_gene: TRBJ2-3
v_gene: TRBV9
CDR3aa: CASSRTSGNTDTQYF
CDR3nt: TGTGCCAGCAGTAGGACTAGCGGAAACACAGATACGCAGTATTTT

d_gene: TRBD1
abundance: -
j_gene: TRBJ2-7
v_gene: TRBV19
CDR3aa: CASSMYRGEDEQYF
CDR3nt: TGTGCCAGTAGTATGTACAGGGGTGAGGACGAGCAGTACTTC

d_gene: -
abundance: -
j_gene: TRBJ1-1
v_gene: TRBV7-2
CDR3aa: CASSFGRERTEAFF
CDR3nt: TGTGCCAGCAGCTTTGGCAGGGAGAGGACTGAAGCTTTCTTT

d_gene: TRBD1
abundance: -
j_gene: TRBJ1-1
v_gene: TRBV30
CDR3aa: CAWQGQVNTEAFF
CDR3nt: TGTGCCTGGCAGGGACAGGTTAACACTGAAGCTTTCTTT

d_gene: -
abundance: -
j_gene: TRBJ1-1
v_gene: TRBV7-2
CDR3aa: CASSLPGAINTEAFF
CDR3nt: TGTGCCAGCAGCTTACCGGGGGCAATCAACACTGAAGCTTTCTTT

d_gene: -
abundance: -
j_gene: TRBJ2-2
v_gene: TRBV9
CDR3aa: CASSVEEKKTGELFF
CDR3nt: TGTGCCAGCAGCGTAGAAGAGAAGAAGACCGGGGAGCTGTTTTTT

d_gene: -
abundance: -
j_gene: TRBJ2-7
v_gene: TRBV28
CDR3aa: CASSLPLTEQYF
CDR3nt: TGTGCCAGCAGTTTACCCCTAACTGAGCAGTACTTC

d_gene: TRBD1
abundance: -
j_gene: TRBJ1-3
v_gene: TRBV2
CDR3aa: CASREGTAAGNTIYF
CDR3nt: TGTGCCAGCAGAGAAGGGACAGCCGCTGGAAACACCATATATTTT

d_gene: -
abundance: -
j_gene: TRBJ2-3
v_gene: TRBV4-3
CDR3aa: CASSQASWGRTDTQYF
CDR3nt: TGCGCCAGCAGCCAAGCTAGCTGGGGCCGCACAGATACGCAGTATTTT

d_gene: -
abundance: -
j_gene: TRBJ2-1
v_gene: TRBV27
CDR3aa: CASSFSRDNEQFF
CDR3nt: TGTGCCAGCAGTTTTAGCAGGGACAATGAGCAGTTCTTC